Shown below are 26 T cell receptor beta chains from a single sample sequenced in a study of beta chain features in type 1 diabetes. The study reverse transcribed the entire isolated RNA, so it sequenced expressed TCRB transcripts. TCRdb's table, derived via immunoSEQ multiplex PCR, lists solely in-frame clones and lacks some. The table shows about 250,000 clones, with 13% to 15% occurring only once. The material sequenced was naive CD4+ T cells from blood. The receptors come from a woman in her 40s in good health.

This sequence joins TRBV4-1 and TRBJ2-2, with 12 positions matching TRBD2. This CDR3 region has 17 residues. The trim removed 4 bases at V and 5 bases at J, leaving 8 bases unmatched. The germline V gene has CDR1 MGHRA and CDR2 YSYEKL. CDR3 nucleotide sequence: TGCGCCAGCAGCCCAGGGGACCTAGCGGGGGGGACCGGGGAGCTGTTTTTT. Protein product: CASSPGDLAGGTGELFF.

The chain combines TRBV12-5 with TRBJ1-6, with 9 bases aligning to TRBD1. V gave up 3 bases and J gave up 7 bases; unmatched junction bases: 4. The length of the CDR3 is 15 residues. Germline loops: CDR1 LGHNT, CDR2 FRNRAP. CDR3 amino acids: CASGLGDRDNSPLHF. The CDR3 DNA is TGTGCTAGTGGTTTAGGGGACAGGGACAATTCACCCCTCCACTTT.

Here the CDR3 DNA reads TGTGCCAGCAGTGCTGACAGGTTCCATGGCTACACCTTC. It codes for CASSADRFHGYTF. The chain combines TRBV2 with TRBJ1-2; D possibly corresponds to TRBD1 (6 bases). The CDR3 has 13 residues. Per the germline V gene, CDR1 is SNHLY and CDR2 is FYNNEI. V shed 4 bases and J shed 6 bases, with 12 bases lying between them.

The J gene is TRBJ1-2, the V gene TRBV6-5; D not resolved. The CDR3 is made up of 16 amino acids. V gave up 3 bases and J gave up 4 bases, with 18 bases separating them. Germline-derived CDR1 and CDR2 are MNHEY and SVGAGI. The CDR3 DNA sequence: TGTGCCAGCAGTTATTATGGCGTCGACAAGTTCTATGGCTACACCTTC. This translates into CASSYYGVDKFYGYTF.

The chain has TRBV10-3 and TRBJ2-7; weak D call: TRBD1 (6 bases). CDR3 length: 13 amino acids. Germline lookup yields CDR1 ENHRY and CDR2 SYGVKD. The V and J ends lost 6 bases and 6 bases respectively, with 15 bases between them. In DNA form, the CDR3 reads TGTGCCATCAGCACCGGGACAAATCTCGAGCAGTACTTC. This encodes CAISTGTNLEQYF.

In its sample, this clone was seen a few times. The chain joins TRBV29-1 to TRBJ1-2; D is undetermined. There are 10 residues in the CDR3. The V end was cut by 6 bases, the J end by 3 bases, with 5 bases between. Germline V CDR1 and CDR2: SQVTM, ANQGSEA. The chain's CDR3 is CSVLYYGYTF. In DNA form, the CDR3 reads TGCAGCGTACTTTACTATGGCTACACCTTC.

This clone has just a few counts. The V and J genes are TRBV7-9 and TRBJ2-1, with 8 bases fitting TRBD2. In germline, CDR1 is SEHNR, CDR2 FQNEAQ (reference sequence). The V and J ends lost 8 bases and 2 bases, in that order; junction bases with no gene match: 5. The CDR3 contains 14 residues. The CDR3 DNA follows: TGTGCCAGCCGGGGGGGGGCCCCCTACAATGAGCAGTTCTTC. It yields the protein CASRGGAPYNEQFF.

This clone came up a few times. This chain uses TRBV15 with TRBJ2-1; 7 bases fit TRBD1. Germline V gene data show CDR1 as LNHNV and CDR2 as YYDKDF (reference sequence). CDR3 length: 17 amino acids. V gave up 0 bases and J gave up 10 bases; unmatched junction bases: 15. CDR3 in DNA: TGTGCCACCAGCAGAGACGGGGCAAGGGGGCCGACAGGGGAGCAGTTCTTC. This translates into CATSRDGARGPTGEQFF.

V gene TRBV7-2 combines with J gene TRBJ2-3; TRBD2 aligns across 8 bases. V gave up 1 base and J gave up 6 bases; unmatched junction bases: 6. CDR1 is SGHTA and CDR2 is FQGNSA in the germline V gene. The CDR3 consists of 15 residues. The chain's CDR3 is CASSLGRGAWDTQYF. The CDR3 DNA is TGTGCCAGCAGCTTAGGGCGGGGGGCCTGGGATACGCAGTATTTT.

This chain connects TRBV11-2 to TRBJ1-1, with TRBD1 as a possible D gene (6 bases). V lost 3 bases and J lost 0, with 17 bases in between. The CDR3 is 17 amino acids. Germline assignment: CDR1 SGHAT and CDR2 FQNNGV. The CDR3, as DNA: TGTGCCAGCAGCTTGGGGTTGACAGGACCTATGAACACTGAAGCTTTCTTT. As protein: CASSLGLTGPMNTEAFF.

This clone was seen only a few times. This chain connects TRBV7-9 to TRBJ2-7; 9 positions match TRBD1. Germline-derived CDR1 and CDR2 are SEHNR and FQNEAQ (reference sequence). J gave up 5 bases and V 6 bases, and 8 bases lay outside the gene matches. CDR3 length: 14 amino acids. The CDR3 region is CASRPGTGFDEQYF. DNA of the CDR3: TGTGCCAGCAGGCCCGGGACAGGGTTTGACGAGCAGTACTTC.

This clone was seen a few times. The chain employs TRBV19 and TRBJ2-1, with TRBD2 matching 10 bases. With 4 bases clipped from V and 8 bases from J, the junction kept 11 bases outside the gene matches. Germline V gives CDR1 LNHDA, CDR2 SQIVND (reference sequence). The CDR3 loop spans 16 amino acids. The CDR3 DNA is TGTGCCAGTAGTACCCCTAGCGGGGGCGCATTGGATGAGCAGTTCTTC. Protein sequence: CASSTPSGGALDEQFF.

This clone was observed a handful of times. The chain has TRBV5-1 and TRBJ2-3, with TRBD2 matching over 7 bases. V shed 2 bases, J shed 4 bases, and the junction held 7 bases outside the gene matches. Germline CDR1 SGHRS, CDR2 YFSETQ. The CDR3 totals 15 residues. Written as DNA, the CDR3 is TGCGCCAGCAGCTTACTAGCGCAGGCCGCAGATACGCAGTATTTT. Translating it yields CASSLLAQAADTQYF. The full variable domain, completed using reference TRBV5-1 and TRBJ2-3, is KAGVTQTPRYLIKTRGQQVTLSCSPISGHRSVSWYQQTPGQGLQFLFEYFSETQRNKGNFPGRFSGRQFSNSRSEMNVSTLELGDSALYLCASSLLAQAADTQYFGPGTRLTVL.

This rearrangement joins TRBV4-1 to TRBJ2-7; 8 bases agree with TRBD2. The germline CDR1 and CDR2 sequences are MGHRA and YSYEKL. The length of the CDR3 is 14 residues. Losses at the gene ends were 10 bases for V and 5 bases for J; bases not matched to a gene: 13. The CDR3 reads CATQPIPGGNEQYF. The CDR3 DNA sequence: TGCGCCACACAGCCAATCCCGGGGGGGAACGAGCAGTACTTC.

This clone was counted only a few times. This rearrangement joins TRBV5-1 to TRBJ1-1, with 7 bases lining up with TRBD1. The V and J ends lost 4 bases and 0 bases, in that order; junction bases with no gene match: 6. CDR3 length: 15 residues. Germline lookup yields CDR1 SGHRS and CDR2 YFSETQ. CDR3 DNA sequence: TGCGCCAGCAGCCCTCGACAGGGTGTGAACACTGAAGCTTTCTTT. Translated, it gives CASSPRQGVNTEAFF.

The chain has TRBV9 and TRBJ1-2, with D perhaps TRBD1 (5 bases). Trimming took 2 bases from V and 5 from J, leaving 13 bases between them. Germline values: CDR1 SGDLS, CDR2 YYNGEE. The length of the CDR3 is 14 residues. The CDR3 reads CASSVGGAGYGYTF. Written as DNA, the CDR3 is TGTGCCAGCAGCGTTGGTGGGGCCGGGTATGGCTACACCTTC.

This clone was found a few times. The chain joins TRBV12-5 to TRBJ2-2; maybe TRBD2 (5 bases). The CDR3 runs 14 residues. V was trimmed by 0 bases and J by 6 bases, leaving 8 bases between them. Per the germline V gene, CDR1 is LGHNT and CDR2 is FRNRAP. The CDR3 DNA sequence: TGTGCTAGTGGTTTGGTAGACTACGCCGGGGAGCTGTTTTTT. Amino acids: CASGLVDYAGELFF. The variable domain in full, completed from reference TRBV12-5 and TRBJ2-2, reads DARVTQTPRHKVTEMGQEVTMRCQPILGHNTVFWYRQTMMQGLELLAYFRNRAPLDDSGMPKDRFSAEMPDATLATLKIQPSEPRDSAVYFCASGLVDYAGELFFGEGSRLTVL.

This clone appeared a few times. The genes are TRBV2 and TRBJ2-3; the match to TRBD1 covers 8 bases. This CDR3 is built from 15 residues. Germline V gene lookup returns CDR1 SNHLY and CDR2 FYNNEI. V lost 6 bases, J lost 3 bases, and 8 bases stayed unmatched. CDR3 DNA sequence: TGTGCCAGCAGGTCAGGGGGCGATCGAACAGATACGCAGTATTTT. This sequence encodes CASRSGGDRTDTQYF.

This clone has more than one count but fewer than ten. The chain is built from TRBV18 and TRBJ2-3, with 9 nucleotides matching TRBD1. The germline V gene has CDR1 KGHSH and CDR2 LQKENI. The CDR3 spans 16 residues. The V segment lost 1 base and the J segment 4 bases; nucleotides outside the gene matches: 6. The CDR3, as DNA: TGTGCCAGCTCACCACTTGAGGGACAGGGTGCAGATACGCAGTATTTT. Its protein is CASSPLEGQGADTQYF.

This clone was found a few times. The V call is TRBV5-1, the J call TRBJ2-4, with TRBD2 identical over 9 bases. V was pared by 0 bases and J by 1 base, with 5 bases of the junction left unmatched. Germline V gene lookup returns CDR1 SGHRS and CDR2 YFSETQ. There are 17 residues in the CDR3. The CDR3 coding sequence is TGCGCCAGCAGCTTGGCCATGAGCGGGGGGGCCAAAAACATTCAGTACTTC. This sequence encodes CASSLAMSGGAKNIQYF.

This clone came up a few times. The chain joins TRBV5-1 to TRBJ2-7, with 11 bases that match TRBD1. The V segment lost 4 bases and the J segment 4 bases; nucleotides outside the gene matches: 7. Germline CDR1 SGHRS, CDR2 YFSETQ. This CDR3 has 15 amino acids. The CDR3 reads CASSMGQGGSYEQYF. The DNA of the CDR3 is TGCGCCAGCAGCATGGGACAGGGGGGTTCATACGAGCAGTACTTC.

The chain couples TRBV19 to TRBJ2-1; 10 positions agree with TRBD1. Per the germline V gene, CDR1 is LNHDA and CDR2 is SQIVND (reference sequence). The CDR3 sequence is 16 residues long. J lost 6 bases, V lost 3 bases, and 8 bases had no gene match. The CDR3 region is CASSMGRQGAFNEQFF. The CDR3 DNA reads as TGTGCCAGTAGTATGGGTAGACAGGGGGCCTTCAATGAGCAGTTCTTC. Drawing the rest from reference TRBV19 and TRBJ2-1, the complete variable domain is DGGITQSPKYLFRKEGQNVTLSCEQNLNHDAMYWYRQDPGQGLRLIYYSQIVNDFQKGDIAEGYSVSREKKESFPLTVTSAQKNPTAFYLCASSMGRQGAFNEQFFGPGTRLTVL.

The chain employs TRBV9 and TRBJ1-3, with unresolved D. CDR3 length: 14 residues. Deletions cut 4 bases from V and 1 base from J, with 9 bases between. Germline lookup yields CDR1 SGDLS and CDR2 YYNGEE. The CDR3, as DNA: TGTGCCAGCAGCCTCGACAATTCTGGAAACACCATATATTTT. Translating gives CASSLDNSGNTIYF.

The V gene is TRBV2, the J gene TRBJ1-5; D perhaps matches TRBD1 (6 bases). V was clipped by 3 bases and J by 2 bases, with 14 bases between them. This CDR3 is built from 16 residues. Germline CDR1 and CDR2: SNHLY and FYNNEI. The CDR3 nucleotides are TGTGCCAGCAGTGACGGGGGGCGCAGGGGCAATCAGCCCCAGCATTTT. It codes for CASSDGGRRGNQPQHF.

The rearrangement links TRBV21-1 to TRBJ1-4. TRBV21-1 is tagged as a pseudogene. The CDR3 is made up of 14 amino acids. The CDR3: CASTGGTNAEKLFF. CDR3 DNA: TGTGCCAGCACCGGGGGGACCAATGCGGAAAAACTGTTTTTT.

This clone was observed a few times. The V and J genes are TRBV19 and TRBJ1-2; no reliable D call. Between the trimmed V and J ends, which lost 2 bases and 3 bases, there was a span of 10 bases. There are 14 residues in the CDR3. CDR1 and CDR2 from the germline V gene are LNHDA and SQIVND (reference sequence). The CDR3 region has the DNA TGTGCCAGTAGTATATCTCCGGAGGACTATGGCTACACCTTC. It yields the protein CASSISPEDYGYTF. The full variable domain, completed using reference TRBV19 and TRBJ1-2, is DGGITQSPKYLFRKEGQNVTLSCEQNLNHDAMYWYRQDPGQGLRLIYYSQIVNDFQKGDIAEGYSVSREKKESFPLTVTSAQKNPTAFYLCASSISPEDYGYTFGSGTRLTVV.